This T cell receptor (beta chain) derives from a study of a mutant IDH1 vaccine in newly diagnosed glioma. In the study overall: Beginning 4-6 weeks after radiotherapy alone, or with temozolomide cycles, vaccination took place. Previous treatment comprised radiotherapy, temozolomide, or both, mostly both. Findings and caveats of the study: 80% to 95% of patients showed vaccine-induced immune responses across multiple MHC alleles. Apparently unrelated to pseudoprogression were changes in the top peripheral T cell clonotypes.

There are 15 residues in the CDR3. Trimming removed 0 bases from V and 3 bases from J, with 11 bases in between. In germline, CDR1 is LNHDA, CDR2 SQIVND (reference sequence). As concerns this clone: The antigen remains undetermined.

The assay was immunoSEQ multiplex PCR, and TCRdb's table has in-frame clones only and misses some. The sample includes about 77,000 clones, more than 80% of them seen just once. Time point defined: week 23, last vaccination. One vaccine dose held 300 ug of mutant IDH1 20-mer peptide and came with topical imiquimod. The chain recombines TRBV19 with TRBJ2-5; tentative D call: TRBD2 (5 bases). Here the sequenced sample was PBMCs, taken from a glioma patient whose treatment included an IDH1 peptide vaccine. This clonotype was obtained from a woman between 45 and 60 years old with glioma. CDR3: CASSIEVVGEETQYF. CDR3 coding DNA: TGTGCCAGTAGTATAGAGGTAGTCGGGGAAGAGACCCAGTACTTC.